This is a list of T cell receptor beta chains from one sample in a study of response to subunit inactivated influenza vaccine. TCRdb recomputed calls from the RT-PCR reads with MiXCR, one row per CDR3 protein. The sample yields under 800,000 distinct CDR3 sequences, 11% to 15% seen once. The sample was PBMCs from blood, taken 14 to 15 days before vaccination. Receptors were obtained from a man between 45 and 60 years old who received an inactivated influenza vaccine. The CDR3 runs from the conserved cysteine through the conserved F or W. The D gene is left open where the match is weak. Size tells how often a clone was seen (once, few, many) or the class of an expanded clone, and some rows leave it out.

v_call: TRBV9
clone_size: .
j_call: TRBJ2-3
d_call: TRBD2
cdr3_aa: CASSASGASGGGTDTQYF

v_call: TRBV12-3/TRBV12-4
clone_size: many
j_call: TRBJ1-2
d_call: TRBD1
cdr3_aa: CASSFGLDRVPGYTF

v_call: TRBV7-2
clone_size: few
j_call: TRBJ1-4
d_call: .
cdr3_aa: CASSSFQGNEKLFF

v_call: TRBV11-2
clone_size: .
j_call: TRBJ2-5
d_call: TRBD2
cdr3_aa: CASSLLLAVWETQYF

v_call: TRBV20-1
clone_size: few
j_call: TRBJ2-1
d_call: TRBD2
cdr3_aa: CSAPAVSGIGNEQFF

v_call: TRBV3-1
clone_size: few
j_call: TRBJ2-5
d_call: TRBD2
cdr3_aa: CASSQDVAGLRKTQYF

v_call: TRBV19
clone_size: .
j_call: TRBJ2-1
d_call: TRBD2
cdr3_aa: CASSPPGLFSYNEQFF

v_call: TRBV11-2
clone_size: few
j_call: TRBJ2-6
d_call: .
cdr3_aa: CASRRTAIPNYGSGANVLTF

v_call: TRBV5-1
clone_size: few
j_call: TRBJ2-1
d_call: TRBD2
cdr3_aa: CASSLDTGGGYNEQFF

v_call: TRBV10-3
clone_size: few
j_call: TRBJ1-5
d_call: TRBD1
cdr3_aa: CAISGQGGSNQPQHF

v_call: TRBV29-1
clone_size: few
j_call: TRBJ2-1
d_call: TRBD2
cdr3_aa: CSVESGLAGHEQFF

v_call: TRBV18
clone_size: few
j_call: TRBJ1-5
d_call: TRBD1
cdr3_aa: CASSPTGAYQPQHF

v_call: TRBV20-1
clone_size: .
j_call: TRBJ2-3
d_call: TRBD2
cdr3_aa: CSAAEGSSGDTQYF

v_call: TRBV5-1
clone_size: .
j_call: TRBJ2-1
d_call: .
cdr3_aa: CASSLGDSANEQFF

v_call: TRBV12-3/TRBV12-4
clone_size: .
j_call: TRBJ2-3
d_call: .
cdr3_aa: CASSSGSRTDTQYF

v_call: TRBV24-1
clone_size: .
j_call: TRBJ2-1
d_call: .
cdr3_aa: CATSDFGAGAGDNEQFF

v_call: TRBV7-8
clone_size: .
j_call: TRBJ1-3
d_call: TRBD1
cdr3_aa: CASSLMGQRSGNTIYF

v_call: TRBV12-3/TRBV12-4
clone_size: .
j_call: TRBJ2-7
d_call: TRBD1
cdr3_aa: CASSLAGDRGQYEQYF

v_call: TRBV12-3/TRBV12-4
clone_size: few
j_call: TRBJ2-1
d_call: .
cdr3_aa: CASGPTRYNEQFF

v_call: TRBV4-1
clone_size: few
j_call: TRBJ2-3
d_call: .
cdr3_aa: CASSQVQAEITDTQYF

v_call: TRBV25-1
clone_size: .
j_call: TRBJ2-1
d_call: .
cdr3_aa: CASSEYAVYNEQFF

v_call: TRBV20-1
clone_size: many
j_call: TRBJ1-5
d_call: .
cdr3_aa: CSARESGLINQPQHF

v_call: TRBV21-1
clone_size: few
j_call: TRBJ2-7
d_call: .
cdr3_aa: CASSREILLAQAYEQYF

v_call: TRBV15
clone_size: few
j_call: TRBJ2-1
d_call: .
cdr3_aa: CATSREALNEQFF

v_call: TRBV2
clone_size: many
j_call: TRBJ1-5
d_call: .
cdr3_aa: CASSLGQHNQPQHF

v_call: TRBV12-3/TRBV12-4
clone_size: many
j_call: TRBJ1-2
d_call: .
cdr3_aa: CASSTNRDGYTF